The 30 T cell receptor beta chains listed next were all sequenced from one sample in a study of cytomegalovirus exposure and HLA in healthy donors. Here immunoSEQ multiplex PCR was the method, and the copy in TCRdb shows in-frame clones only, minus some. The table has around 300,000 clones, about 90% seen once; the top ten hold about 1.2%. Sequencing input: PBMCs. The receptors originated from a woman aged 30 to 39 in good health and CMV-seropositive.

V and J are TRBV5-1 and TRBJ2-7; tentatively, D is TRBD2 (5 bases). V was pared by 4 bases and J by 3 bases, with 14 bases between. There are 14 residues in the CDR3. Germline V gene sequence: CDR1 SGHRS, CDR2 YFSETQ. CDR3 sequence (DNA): TGCGCCAGCAGCCCGGTAGGGCGGGTCTACGAGCAGTACTTC. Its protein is CASSPVGRVYEQYF.

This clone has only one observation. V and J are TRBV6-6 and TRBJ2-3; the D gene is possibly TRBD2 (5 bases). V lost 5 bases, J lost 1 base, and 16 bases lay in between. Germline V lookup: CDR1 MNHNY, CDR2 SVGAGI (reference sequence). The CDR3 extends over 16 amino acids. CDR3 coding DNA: TGTGCCAGCAGTCGGGGAACCGGGCGGGGCACAGATACGCAGTATTTT. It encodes CASSRGTGRGTDTQYF.

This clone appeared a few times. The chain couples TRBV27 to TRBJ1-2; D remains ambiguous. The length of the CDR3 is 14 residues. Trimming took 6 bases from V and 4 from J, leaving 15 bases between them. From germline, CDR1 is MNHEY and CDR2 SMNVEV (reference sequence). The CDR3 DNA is TGTGCCAGCAGCACGGCCCCTTCCACCTATGGCTACACCTTC. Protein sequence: CASSTAPSTYGYTF.

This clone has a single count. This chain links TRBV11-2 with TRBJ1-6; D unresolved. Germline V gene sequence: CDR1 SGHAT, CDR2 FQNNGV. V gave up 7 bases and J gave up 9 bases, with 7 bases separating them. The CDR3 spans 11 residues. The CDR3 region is CASTATSPLHF. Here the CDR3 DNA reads TGTGCCAGCACCGCGACTTCACCCCTCCACTTT.

The CDR3 region is CAWSVETVTEAFF. The CDR3 bases are TGTGCCTGGAGTGTTGAGACAGTCACTGAAGCTTTCTTT. The chain recombines TRBV30 with TRBJ1-1; possible D gene TRBD1, 5 bases. CDR1 GTSNPN and CDR2 SVGIG come from the germline V gene (reference sequence). Trimming removed 0 bases from V and 4 bases from J, with 9 bases in between. This CDR3 is built from 13 residues.

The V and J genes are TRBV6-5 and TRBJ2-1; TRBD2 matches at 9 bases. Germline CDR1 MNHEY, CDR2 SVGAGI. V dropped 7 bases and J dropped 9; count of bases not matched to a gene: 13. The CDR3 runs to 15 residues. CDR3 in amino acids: CASTLGGGASAEQFF. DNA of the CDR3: TGTGCCAGCACTCTGGGCGGGGGGGCCTCTGCTGAGCAGTTCTTC.

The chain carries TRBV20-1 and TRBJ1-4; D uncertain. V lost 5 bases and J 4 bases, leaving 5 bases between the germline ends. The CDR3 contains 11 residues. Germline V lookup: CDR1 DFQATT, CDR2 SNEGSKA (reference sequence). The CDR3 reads CSAVFNEKLFF. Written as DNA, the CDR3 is TGCAGTGCTGTTTTTAATGAAAAACTGTTTTTT.

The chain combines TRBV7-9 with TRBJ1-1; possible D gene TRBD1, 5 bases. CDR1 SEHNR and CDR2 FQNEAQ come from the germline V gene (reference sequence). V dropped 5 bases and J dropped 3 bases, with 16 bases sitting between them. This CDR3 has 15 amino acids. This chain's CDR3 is CASSAPGHEYTEAFF. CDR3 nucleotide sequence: TGTGCCAGCAGCGCCCCCGGACACGAATACACTGAAGCTTTCTTT. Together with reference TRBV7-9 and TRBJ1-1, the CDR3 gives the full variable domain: DTGVSQNPRHKITKRGQNVTFRCDPISEHNRLYWYRQTLGQGPEFLTYFQNEAQLEKSRLLSDRFSAERPKGSFSTLEIQRTEQGDSAMYLCASSAPGHEYTEAFFGQGTRLTVV.

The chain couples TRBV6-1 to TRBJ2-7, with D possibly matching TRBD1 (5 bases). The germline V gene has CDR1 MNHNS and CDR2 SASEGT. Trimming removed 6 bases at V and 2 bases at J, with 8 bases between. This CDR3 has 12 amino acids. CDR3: CASRGRAYEQYF. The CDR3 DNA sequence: TGTGCCAGCAGGGGGCGAGCCTACGAGCAGTACTTC.

The CDR3 sequence: CASKARGPQGETQYF. CDR3 coding DNA: TGTGCCAGCAAGGCCCGAGGACCGCAGGGGGAGACCCAGTACTTC. The rearrangement links TRBV27 to TRBJ2-5; TRBD1 is a possible D gene (6 bases). Trimming took off 7 bases at V and 5 bases at J, with 20 bases between the two ends. Germline CDR1 and CDR2: MNHEY and SMNVEV (reference sequence). This CDR3 contains 15 residues.

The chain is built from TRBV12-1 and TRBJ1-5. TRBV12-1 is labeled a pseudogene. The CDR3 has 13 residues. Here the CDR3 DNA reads TGTGCCAGCAGCCCTACGGGTGGAGAGCCCCAGCATTTT. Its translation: CASSPTGGEPQHF.

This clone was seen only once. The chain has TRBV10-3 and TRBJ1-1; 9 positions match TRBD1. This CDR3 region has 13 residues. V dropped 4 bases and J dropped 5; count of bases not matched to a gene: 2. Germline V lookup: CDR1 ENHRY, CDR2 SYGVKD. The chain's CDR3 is CAISGTGDTEAFF. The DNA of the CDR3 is TGTGCCATCAGTGGGACAGGGGATACTGAAGCTTTCTTT.

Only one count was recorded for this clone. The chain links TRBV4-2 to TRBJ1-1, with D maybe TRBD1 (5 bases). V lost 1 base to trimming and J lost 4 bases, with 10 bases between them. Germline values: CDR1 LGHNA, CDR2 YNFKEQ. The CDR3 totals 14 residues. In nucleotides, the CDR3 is TGTGCCAGCAGCCAAGTGTTAGGGACCACTGAAGCTTTCTTT. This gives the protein CASSQVLGTTEAFF.

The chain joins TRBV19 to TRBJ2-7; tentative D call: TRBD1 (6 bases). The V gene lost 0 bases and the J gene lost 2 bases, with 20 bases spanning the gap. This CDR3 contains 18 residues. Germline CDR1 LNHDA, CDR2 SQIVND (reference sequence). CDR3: CASSIDLDSYEAAYEQYF. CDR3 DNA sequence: TGTGCCAGTAGTATAGATTTGGACAGTTACGAAGCGGCCTACGAGCAGTACTTC.

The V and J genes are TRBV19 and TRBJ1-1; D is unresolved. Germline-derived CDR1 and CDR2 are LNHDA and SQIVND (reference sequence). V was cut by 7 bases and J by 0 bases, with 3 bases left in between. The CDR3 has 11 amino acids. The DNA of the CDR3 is TGTGCCAGTATGGTGAACACTGAAGCTTTCTTT. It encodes CASMVNTEAFF.

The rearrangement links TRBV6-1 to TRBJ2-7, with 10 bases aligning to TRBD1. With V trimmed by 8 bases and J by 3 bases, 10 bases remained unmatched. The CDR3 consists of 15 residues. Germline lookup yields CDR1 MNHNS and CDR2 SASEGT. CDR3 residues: CASFARTGGNYEQYF. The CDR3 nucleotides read TGTGCCAGCTTCGCCCGGACAGGGGGTAACTACGAGCAGTACTTC.

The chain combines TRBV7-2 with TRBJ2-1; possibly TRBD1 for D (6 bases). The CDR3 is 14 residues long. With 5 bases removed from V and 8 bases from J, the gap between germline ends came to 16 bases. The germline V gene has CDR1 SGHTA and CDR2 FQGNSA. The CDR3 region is CASSLGGPRHEQFF. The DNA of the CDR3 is TGTGCCAGCAGCCTAGGGGGACCCCGACATGAGCAGTTCTTC. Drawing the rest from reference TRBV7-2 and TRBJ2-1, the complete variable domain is GAGVSQSPSNKVTEKGKDVELRCDPISGHTALYWYRQSLGQGLEFLIYFQGNSAPDKSGLPSDRFSAERTGGSVSTLTIQRTQQEDSAVYLCASSLGGPRHEQFFGPGTRLTVL.

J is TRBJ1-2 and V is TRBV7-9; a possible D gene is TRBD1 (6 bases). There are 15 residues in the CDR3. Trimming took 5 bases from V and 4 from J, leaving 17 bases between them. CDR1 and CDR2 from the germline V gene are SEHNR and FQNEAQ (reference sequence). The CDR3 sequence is CASSLPGVTSYGYTF. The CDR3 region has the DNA TGTGCCAGCAGCCTTCCAGGGGTTACATCCTATGGCTACACCTTC.

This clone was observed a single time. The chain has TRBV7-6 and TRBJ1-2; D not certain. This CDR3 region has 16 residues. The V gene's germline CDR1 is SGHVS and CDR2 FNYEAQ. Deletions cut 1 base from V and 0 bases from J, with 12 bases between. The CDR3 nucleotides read TGTGCCAGCAGCTTAGGACCCGGGATATCTAACTATGGCTACACCTTC. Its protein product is CASSLGPGISNYGYTF. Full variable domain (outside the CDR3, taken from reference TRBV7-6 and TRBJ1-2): GAGVSQSPRYKVTKRGQDVALRCDPISGHVSLYWYRQALGQGPEFLTYFNYEAQQDKSGLPNDRFSAERPEGSISTLTIQRTEQRDSAMYRCASSLGPGISNYGYTFGSGTRLTVV.

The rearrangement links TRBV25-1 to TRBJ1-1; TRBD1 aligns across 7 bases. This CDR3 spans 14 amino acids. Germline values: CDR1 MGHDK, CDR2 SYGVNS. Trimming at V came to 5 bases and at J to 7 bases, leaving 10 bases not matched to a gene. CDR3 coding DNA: TGTGCCAGCAGTCAGATGGGGACAGCACTTGAAGCTTTCTTT. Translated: CASSQMGTALEAFF.

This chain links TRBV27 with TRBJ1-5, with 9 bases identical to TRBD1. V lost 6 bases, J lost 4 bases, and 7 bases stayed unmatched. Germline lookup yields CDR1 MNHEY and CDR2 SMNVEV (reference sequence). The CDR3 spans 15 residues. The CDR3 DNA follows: TGTGCCAGCAGGCCCCGGGACAGGGTTAATCAGCCCCAGCATTTT. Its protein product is CASRPRDRVNQPQHF.

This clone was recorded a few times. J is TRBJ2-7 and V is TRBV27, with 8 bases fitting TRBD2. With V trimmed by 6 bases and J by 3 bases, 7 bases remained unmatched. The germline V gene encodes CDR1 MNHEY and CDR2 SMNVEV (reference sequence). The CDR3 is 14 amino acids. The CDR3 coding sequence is TGTGCCAGCAGCAGCGGGAGTCTAAACTACGAGCAGTACTTC. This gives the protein CASSSGSLNYEQYF.

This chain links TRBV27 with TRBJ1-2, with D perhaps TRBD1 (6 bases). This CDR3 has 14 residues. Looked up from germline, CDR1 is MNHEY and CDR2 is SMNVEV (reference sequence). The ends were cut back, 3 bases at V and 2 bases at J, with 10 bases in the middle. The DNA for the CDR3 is TGTGCCAGCAGTTTGTTCCAGGGGAACTATGGCTACACCTTC. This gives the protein CASSLFQGNYGYTF.

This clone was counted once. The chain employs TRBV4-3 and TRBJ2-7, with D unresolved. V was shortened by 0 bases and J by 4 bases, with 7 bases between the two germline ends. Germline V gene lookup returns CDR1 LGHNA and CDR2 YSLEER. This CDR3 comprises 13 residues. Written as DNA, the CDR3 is TGCGCCAGCAGCCAAGATGTGGTTTACGAGCAGTACTTC. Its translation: CASSQDVVYEQYF.

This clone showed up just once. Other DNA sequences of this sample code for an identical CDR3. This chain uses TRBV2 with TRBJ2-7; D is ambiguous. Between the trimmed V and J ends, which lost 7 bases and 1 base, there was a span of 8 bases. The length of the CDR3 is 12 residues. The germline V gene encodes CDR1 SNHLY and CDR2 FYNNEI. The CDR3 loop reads CASTRSSYEQYF. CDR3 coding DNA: TGTGCCAGCACCAGGAGTTCCTACGAGCAGTACTTC.

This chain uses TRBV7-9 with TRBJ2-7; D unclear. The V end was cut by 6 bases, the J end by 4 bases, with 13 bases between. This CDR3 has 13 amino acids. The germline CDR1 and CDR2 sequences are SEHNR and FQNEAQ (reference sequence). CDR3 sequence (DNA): TGTGCCAGCAGTCCAATCTCCCGATACGAGCAGTACTTC. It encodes CASSPISRYEQYF.

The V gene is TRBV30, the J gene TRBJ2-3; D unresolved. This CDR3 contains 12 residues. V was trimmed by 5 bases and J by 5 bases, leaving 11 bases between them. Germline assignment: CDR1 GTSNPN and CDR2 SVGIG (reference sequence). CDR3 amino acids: CAWGGIGDTQYF. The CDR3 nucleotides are TGTGCCTGGGGCGGTATTGGAGATACGCAGTATTTT.

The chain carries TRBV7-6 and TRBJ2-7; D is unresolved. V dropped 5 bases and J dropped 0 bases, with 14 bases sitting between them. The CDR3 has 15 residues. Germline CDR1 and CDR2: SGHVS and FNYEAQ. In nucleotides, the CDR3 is TGTGCCAGCAGCCCCTGGGCCCTGAGCTCCTACGAGCAGTACTTC. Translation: CASSPWALSSYEQYF.

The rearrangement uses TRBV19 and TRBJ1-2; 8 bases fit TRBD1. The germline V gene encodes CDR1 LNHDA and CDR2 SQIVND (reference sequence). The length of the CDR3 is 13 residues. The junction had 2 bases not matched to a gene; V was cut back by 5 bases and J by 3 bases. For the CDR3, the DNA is TGTGCCAGTAGTTCGGACAGGGACTATGGCTACACCTTC. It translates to CASSSDRDYGYTF.

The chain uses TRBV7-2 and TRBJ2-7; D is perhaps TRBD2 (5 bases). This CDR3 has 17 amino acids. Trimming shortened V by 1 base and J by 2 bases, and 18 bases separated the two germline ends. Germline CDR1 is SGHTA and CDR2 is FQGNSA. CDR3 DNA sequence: TGTGCCAGCAGCTTAGGCTGGCGGGCGGCAGGAGCCTACGAGCAGTACTTC. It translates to CASSLGWRAAGAYEQYF.